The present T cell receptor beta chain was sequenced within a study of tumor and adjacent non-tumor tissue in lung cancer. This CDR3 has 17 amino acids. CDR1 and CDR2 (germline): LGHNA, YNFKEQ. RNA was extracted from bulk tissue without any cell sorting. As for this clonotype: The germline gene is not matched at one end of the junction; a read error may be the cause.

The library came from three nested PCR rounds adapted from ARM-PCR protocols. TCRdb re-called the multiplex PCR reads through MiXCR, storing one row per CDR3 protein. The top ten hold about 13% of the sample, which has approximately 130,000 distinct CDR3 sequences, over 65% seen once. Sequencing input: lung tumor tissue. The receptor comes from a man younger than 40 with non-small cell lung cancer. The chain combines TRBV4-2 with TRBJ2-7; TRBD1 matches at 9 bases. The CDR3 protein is CASSQDRDRDIPYEHYF. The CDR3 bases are TGTGCCAGCAGCCAAGATCGGGACAGGGATATTCCCTACGAGCATTACTTC.